The clone carrying this T cell receptor (beta chain) showed up many times. What it recognizes is unknown. This sample was taken from a study of early T cells in non-severe SARS-CoV-2 infection. Overall study context: Unsorted whole-blood RNA was sequenced in bulk, leaving chains unpaired.

Study-level results: VDJdb-based matching was biased toward anti-spike CD8 responses and missed private and CD4 specificities.

Individual cDNA molecules received unique molecular identifiers. TCRdb passed the 5' RACE reads through MiXCR, listing each CDR3 protein once. Of roughly 32,000 distinct CDR3 sequences listed, around 6% are singletons. Trimming stripped 2 bases from V and 5 bases from J, with 9 bases between. The CDR3 is 12 amino acids. The germline V gene encodes CDR1 GTSNPN and CDR2 SVGIG (reference sequence). The chain uses TRBV30 and TRBJ2-5; D not resolved. The TCR originated in an adult who was a healthcare worker with PCR-confirmed SARS-CoV-2 infection or an uninfected control (not recorded which). The sequencing input was whole blood. The CDR3: CAWSLVGETQYF. For the CDR3, the DNA is TGTGCCTGGAGTCTAGTAGGGGAGACCCAGTACTTC.